This T cell receptor beta chain was observed in a study of T cell repertoires in cytomegalovirus infection (dated by TCRdb to between 2018 and 2021). Background on the whole study: Because public TCR beta signatures pointed to carriage of CMV infection together with the matching HLA type, the HLA type of each donor mattered for the analysis. Here is what the overall study found, with its caveats: In both this cohort and an independent approximately 400-donor cohort, the cumulative frequency of public TCR beta family members distinguished carriers of CMV infection plus the relevant HLA type. The ex vivo response was dominated by HLA-C-restricted CMV-specific TCR beta clonotypes, and the single most frequent clonotype in two of eight donors was supplied by these HLA-C-restricted clonotypes.

V is clipped by 6 bases and J by 6 bases, and the sequence between their germline boundaries is 9 bases long. The CDR3, from cysteine to phenylalanine, totals 10 residues. The DNA shown is the 30-base CDR3, in frame from base 1. The germline V gene sets CDR1 to SQVTM and CDR2 to ANQGSEA. Sequencing used an Illumina HiSeq 1500. The public reads were reanalyzed by TCRdb: fastp trimming at Q25, MiXCR alignment, in-frame beta chains only. When rows share a CDR3 protein, they turn into one entry using the most common DNA and genes. For this sample the table gives about 80,000 distinct CDR3 sequences, of which about 3.8% were detected only once. Jointly, the top ten make up approximately 5% of the sample. This clonotype has only one observation. What this receptor recognizes is not known. Per-base qualities were not stored, and no clone one base away is much larger. A read on its own is weak evidence.

The chain is encoded by TRBV29-1 joined to TRBJ2-7; the D gene cannot be named for sure. Sequencing was done on a sample of PBMCs. The sequence was collected from a human donor in good health (CMV status not recorded). Some clones in this sample may be carry-over from other donors' samples. The CDR3 reads CSVEKGEQYF. The sequence in DNA is TGCAGCGTCGAGAAGGGCGAGCAGTACTTC.